Shown below are 28 T cell receptor beta chains from a single sample sequenced in a study of cytomegalovirus exposure and HLA in healthy donors. PCR amplification relied on 60 Vbeta primers (plus 13 Jbeta primers). Sequenced by immunoSEQ multiplex PCR; TCRdb stores in-frame clones only, minus some. The sample has roughly 150,000 clones, about three quarters seen once. The sequenced material came from PBMCs. The source of these receptors is a male donor in good health and CMV-seronegative.

This chain joins TRBV4-1 and TRBJ2-3; 12 bases line up with TRBD2. The germline gives CDR1 MGHRA, CDR2 YSYEKL. Trimming cost V 3 bases and J 4 bases; bases outside gene matches: 5. The CDR3 has 16 residues. The CDR3 spells CASSHSSGRASDTQYF. In DNA form, the CDR3 reads TGCGCCAGCAGCCATTCTAGCGGGAGGGCTTCAGATACGCAGTATTTT.

This chain links TRBV11-2 with TRBJ1-2, with D unresolved. The germline gives CDR1 SGHAT, CDR2 FQNNGV. Trimming took off 2 bases at V and 8 bases at J, with 15 bases between the two ends. CDR3 length: 14 residues. CDR3 protein: CASSLRDPRWGYTF. As DNA, the CDR3 is TGTGCCAGCAGCTTACGGGATCCGAGGTGGGGCTACACCTTC.

This chain links TRBV11-3 with TRBJ2-1, with 8 bases fitting TRBD1. Germline V gene lookup returns CDR1 SGHNT and CDR2 YENEEA. V was clipped by 5 bases and J by 0 bases; unmatched bases: 15. CDR3 length: 19 amino acids. This chain's CDR3 is CASSQSTGASLSSYNEQFF. CDR3 DNA: TGTGCCAGCAGCCAATCGACAGGGGCTTCCCTCAGCTCCTACAATGAGCAGTTCTTC.

This chain links TRBV5-4 with TRBJ1-2, with D perhaps matching TRBD1 (5 bases). V was shortened by 0 bases and J by 8 bases, with 20 bases between the two germline ends. This CDR3 comprises 16 residues. CDR1 SGHNT and CDR2 YYREEE come from the germline V gene (reference sequence). CDR3 protein: CASSLGGTQDRRGYTF. DNA for the CDR3: TGTGCCAGCAGCTTGGGGGGGACTCAAGATCGGCGGGGCTACACCTTC.

The chain has TRBV2 and TRBJ2-4; D might be TRBD2 (6 bases). V was trimmed by 7 bases and J by 5 bases, leaving 24 bases between them. The CDR3 totals 17 residues. Germline values: CDR1 SNHLY, CDR2 FYNNEI. DNA for the CDR3: TGTGCCAGCACCACGGCACGGGAGAGGTTAGGGGAAAACATTCAGTACTTC. Protein product: CASTTARERLGENIQYF.

The chain carries TRBV7-3 and TRBJ1-2; 8 nucleotides align to TRBD1. J gave up 8 bases and V 4 bases, and 6 bases lay outside the gene matches. Germline CDR1 reads SGHTA; CDR2 reads FQGTGA. This CDR3 region has 13 residues. The CDR3 sequence is CASSSFRGQGYTF. The CDR3 DNA follows: TGTGCCAGCAGCTCCTTCAGGGGGCAAGGCTACACCTTC.

V is TRBV5-1 and J is TRBJ2-7, with a weak D call TRBD2 (6 bases). Germline assignment: CDR1 SGHRS and CDR2 YFSETQ. Deletions cut 5 bases from V and 1 base from J, with 13 bases between. The CDR3 has 14 amino acids. As DNA, the CDR3 is TGCGCCAGCAGTACCGGGACTTATTCCTACGAGCAGTACTTC. Translating gives CASSTGTYSYEQYF.

The table lists this clone with a count of one. This rearrangement joins TRBV9 to TRBJ1-5; no reliable D call. The CDR3 runs to 15 residues. The V and J ends lost 0 bases and 1 base respectively, with 8 bases between them. The germline CDR1 and CDR2 sequences are SGDLS and YYNGEE. DNA for the CDR3: TGTGCCAGCAGCGTAGAGCCCTGGAGCAATCAGCCCCAGCATTTT. It is translated as CASSVEPWSNQPQHF. Together with reference TRBV9 and TRBJ1-5, the CDR3 gives the full variable domain: DSGVTQTPKHLITATGQRVTLRCSPRSGDLSVYWYQQSLDQGLQFLIQYYNGEERAKGNILERFSAQQFPDLHSELNLSSLELGDSALYFCASSVEPWSNQPQHFGDGTRLSIL.

The gene calls are TRBV19 and TRBJ1-4; D perhaps matches TRBD1 (5 bases). Trimming stripped 6 bases from V and 3 bases from J, with 8 bases between. The CDR3 consists of 13 residues. Germline values: CDR1 LNHDA, CDR2 SQIVND (reference sequence). CDR3 nucleotides: TGTGCCAGTAGACAGGACCCTAATGAAAAACTGTTTTTT. Translated, it gives CASRQDPNEKLFF.

The chain is built from TRBV7-9 and TRBJ1-2; D perhaps matches TRBD1 (6 bases). Trimming took 2 bases from V and 8 from J, leaving 15 bases between them. The CDR3 is 14 residues long. From germline, CDR1 is SEHNR and CDR2 FQNEAQ (reference sequence). For the CDR3, the DNA is TGTGCCAGCAGCTTATTGGGGGCAGGGCGGGGCTACACCTTC. This gives the protein CASSLLGAGRGYTF.

This chain connects TRBV7-3 to TRBJ2-3; D is unresolved. V was cut by 1 base and J by 4 bases, with 6 bases left in between. This CDR3 is 13 amino acids long. The germline V gene encodes CDR1 SGHTA and CDR2 FQGTGA. The CDR3 spells CASSLSGADTQYF. DNA of the CDR3: TGTGCCAGCAGCTTAAGTGGAGCAGATACGCAGTATTTT. Variable domain in full (rest from reference TRBV7-3 and TRBJ2-3): GAGVSQTPSNKVTEKGKYVELRCDPISGHTALYWYRQSLGQGPEFLIYFQGTGAADDSGLPNDRFFAVRPEGSVSTLKIQRTERGDSAVYLCASSLSGADTQYFGPGTRLTVL.

J is TRBJ2-1 and V is TRBV5-6; D might be TRBD2 (6 bases). This CDR3 has 14 amino acids. The V end lost 6 bases, the J end lost 4 bases, and 14 bases lay between the germline ends. CDR1 and CDR2 from the germline V gene are SGHDT and YYEEEE. CDR3 sequence: CASTELRGYNEQFF. For the CDR3, the DNA is TGTGCCAGCACCGAATTGCGGGGTTACAATGAGCAGTTCTTC. Supplemented by reference TRBV5-6 and TRBJ2-1, the full variable domain reads DAGVTQSPTHLIKTRGQQVTLRCSPKSGHDTVSWYQQALGQGPQFIFQYYEEEERQRGNFPDRFSGHQFPNYSSELNVNALLLGDSALYLCASTELRGYNEQFFGPGTRLTVL.

CDR3 bases: TGTGCCAGCAGCCGCGGGACTAGCGGGGGAGGACCAGATACGCAGTATTTT. Translation gives CASSRGTSGGGPDTQYF. The chain carries TRBV5-4 and TRBJ2-3; TRBD2 matches 14 bases. The ends lost 4 bases at V and 4 bases at J; junction bases unmatched: 8. Germline V gives CDR1 SGHNT, CDR2 YYREEE (reference sequence). This CDR3 is built from 17 residues.

The rearrangement joins TRBV6-5 to TRBJ1-2; a possible D gene is TRBD1 (6 bases). This CDR3 has 12 amino acids. Germline V lookup: CDR1 MNHEY, CDR2 SVGAGI. The V end was cut by 1 base, the J end by 6 bases, with 6 bases between. CDR3 coding DNA: TGTGCCAGCAGTTACTGGACAGATGGCTACACCTTC. It specifies CASSYWTDGYTF.

The V call is TRBV5-1, the J call TRBJ2-5; the match to TRBD2 covers 10 bases. The CDR3 consists of 16 residues. Germline lookup yields CDR1 SGHRS and CDR2 YFSETQ. J was trimmed by 1 base and V by 0 bases; bases with no gene match: 3. The CDR3 loop reads CASSLDASGSQETQYF. The CDR3, as DNA: TGCGCCAGCAGCTTGGATGCTAGCGGGAGCCAAGAGACCCAGTACTTC.

The gene calls are TRBV7-8 and TRBJ1-4, with D hard to call. This CDR3 has 14 residues. Trimming removed 5 bases from V and 3 bases from J, with 10 bases in between. Germline V CDR1 and CDR2: SGHVS, FQNEAQ. The CDR3 DNA is TGTGCCAGCAGCCGAGTAATCCCTAATGAAAAACTGTTTTTT. This sequence encodes CASSRVIPNEKLFF.

The chain uses TRBV4-1 and TRBJ1-1; the D is unclear. Germline-derived CDR1 and CDR2 are MGHRA and YSYEKL. This CDR3 contains 12 residues. The germline V and J ends were trimmed by 7 bases and 3 bases, with 9 bases remaining between them. The DNA of the CDR3 is TGCGCCAGCAAAAGCGCGGACACTGAAGCTTTCTTT. Translating it yields CASKSADTEAFF.

V gene TRBV6-5 combines with J gene TRBJ1-6; 8 bases agree with TRBD1. Germline CDR1 is MNHEY and CDR2 is SVGAGI. The trim removed 0 bases at V and 8 bases at J, leaving 3 bases unmatched. The CDR3 is 15 residues long. As DNA, the CDR3 is TGTGCCAGCAGTTACTCGACAGGGGCTGATTCACCCCTCCACTTT. As protein: CASSYSTGADSPLHF.

V and J are TRBV5-1 and TRBJ2-1; TRBD1 agrees at 11 bases. The V gene end was trimmed by 3 bases and the J gene end by 9 bases; junction bases not matched to a gene: 8. Germline assignment: CDR1 SGHRS and CDR2 YFSETQ. CDR3 length: 15 residues. The CDR3 sequence: CASSWGTGGYGEQFF. DNA for the CDR3: TGCGCCAGCAGCTGGGGGACAGGGGGGTATGGTGAGCAGTTCTTC.

A few counts support this clone. The V call is TRBV10-3, the J call TRBJ2-2; 9 bases agree with TRBD1. Germline assignment: CDR1 ENHRY and CDR2 SYGVKD. Unmatched junction bases numbered 3, after V lost 5 bases and J lost 5 bases. The CDR3 runs to 14 residues. For the CDR3, the DNA is TGTGCCATCAGTTGGGACAGGGCGACCGGGGAGCTGTTTTTT. As protein: CAISWDRATGELFF.

Concerning this clone itself: One junction end disagrees with the germline gene, perhaps due to a read error. The chain uses TRBV7-9 and TRBJ1-2; TRBD1 aligns across 8 bases. Per the germline V gene, CDR1 is SEHNR and CDR2 is FQNEAQ (reference sequence). The CDR3 has 16 residues. CDR3 sequence (DNA): TGTTCCAGCAGCTTAGGAGGGACAGGAGCTAACTATGGCTACACCTTC. It specifies CSSSLGGTGANYGYTF.

The chain couples TRBV7-3 to TRBJ2-5, with a possible D match to TRBD2 (6 bases). CDR3 length equals 15 residues. Trimming stripped 1 base from V and 4 bases from J, with 13 bases between. Germline V gene data show CDR1 as SGHTA and CDR2 as FQGTGA. The CDR3, as DNA: TGTGCCAGCAGCTTAAGGGGAGCGGGTGGAGAGACCCAGTACTTC. Protein product: CASSLRGAGGETQYF.

The V call is TRBV30, the J call TRBJ1-5; the match to TRBD1 covers 7 bases. Germline values: CDR1 GTSNPN, CDR2 SVGIG (reference sequence). V dropped 2 bases and J dropped 8; count of bases not matched to a gene: 6. This CDR3 has 13 amino acids. Here the CDR3 reads CAWSPTGNKPQHF. In DNA, the CDR3 is TGTGCCTGGAGTCCGACAGGGAATAAGCCCCAGCATTTT.

The rearrangement joins TRBV9 to TRBJ2-1; 10 nucleotides line up with TRBD2. This CDR3 region has 16 residues. CDR1 and CDR2 (germline): SGDLS, YYNGEE. Losses at the gene ends were 4 bases for V and 9 bases for J; bases not matched to a gene: 13. The CDR3 protein is CASSTGGTSEGAEQFF. The CDR3 coding sequence is TGTGCCAGCAGCACAGGGGGGACTAGCGAGGGGGCTGAGCAGTTCTTC.

This rearrangement joins TRBV9 to TRBJ2-5, with D possibly TRBD1 on 5 matching bases. V lost 3 bases, J lost 4 bases, and 13 bases lay in between. The CDR3 covers 14 residues. Germline values: CDR1 SGDLS, CDR2 YYNGEE. CDR3 sequence reads: CASSAGLARETQYF. For the CDR3, the DNA is TGTGCCAGCAGCGCAGGGTTGGCACGAGAGACCCAGTACTTC.

The genes are TRBV29-1 and TRBJ2-3; perhaps TRBD1 as D (6 bases). V lost 4 bases and J 2 bases, leaving 19 bases between the germline ends. The CDR3 runs to 16 residues. Germline CDR1 is SQVTM and CDR2 is ANQGSEA. CDR3 in DNA: TGCAGCGTTGGGGGGCGGGCGGATAAGCCCACAGATACGCAGTATTTT. Translation gives CSVGGRADKPTDTQYF.

The genes are TRBV15 and TRBJ2-7; unclear D gene. Trimming cost V 0 bases and J 3 bases, with 6 bases left between them. This CDR3 comprises 13 residues. The germline CDR1 and CDR2 sequences are LNHNV and YYDKDF (reference sequence). CDR3 region: CATSREPSYEQYF. The CDR3 DNA reads as TGTGCCACCAGCAGAGAACCGAGCTACGAGCAGTACTTC.

This clone was recorded a few times. The chain links TRBV30 to TRBJ2-3, with TRBD1 matching over 8 bases. This CDR3 is built from 14 residues. The ends lost 3 bases at V and 2 bases at J; junction bases unmatched: 4. Germline CDR1 GTSNPN, CDR2 SVGIG (reference sequence). The CDR3 is CAWSWDRNTDTQYF. Here the CDR3 DNA reads TGTGCCTGGAGCTGGGACAGGAACACAGATACGCAGTATTTT.